A selection of T cell receptor beta chains follows, all from one sample in a study of T cell repertoires in cytomegalovirus infection. From the reads, TCRdb called clonotypes with MiXCR, one entry per CDR3 protein. The sample includes a few hundred thousand distinct CDR3 sequences, 26% seen only once; the top ten take roughly 13%. Sequenced sample: PBMCs. Receptor source: a human donor in good health (CMV status not recorded). Some clones in this sample may be carry-over from other donors' samples. Both conserved end residues are part of each CDR3. A D gene is named only where the DNA matches it firmly. Clone sizes are given selectively: once, few, many, or a class where the clone is expanded.

j_call v_call d_call clone_size cdr3_nt cdr3_aa
TRBJ2-3 TRBV11-2 - - TGTGCCAGCAGCTTAGTGTCCGGGAGCTCAGATACGCAGTATTTT CASSLVSGSSDTQYF
TRBJ1-1 TRBV11-2 - - TGTGCCAGCAGGAGCCCAAACACTGAAGCTTTCTTT CASRSPNTEAFF
TRBJ2-1 TRBV11-2 - many TGTGCCAGCAGCCAGTCAGGAAATGAGCAGTTCTTC CASSQSGNEQFF
TRBJ2-5 TRBV7-8 - many TGTGCCAGCAGCTTAGAAGGAATCTGGTCGGGAGTGGGACAAGAGACCCAGTACTTC CASSLEGIWSGVGQETQYF
TRBJ1-1 TRBV9 - - TGTGCCAGCAGTCCCGAGGGGGTGGAGGCTTTCTTT CASSPEGVEAFF
TRBJ1-1 TRBV5-1 - few TGCGCCAGCAGTGTCGGGGGTACGAGTGGGGACACTGAAGCTTTCTTT CASSVGGTSGDTEAFF
TRBJ2-5 TRBV18 TRBD2 - TGTGCCAGCTCATTATGGACTAGCGGGGACCAAGAGACCCAGTACTTC CASSLWTSGDQETQYF
TRBJ1-1 TRBV7-9 - - TGTGCCAGCAGCTTCTCCGGTGTGGCGAACACTGAAGCTTTCTTT CASSFSGVANTEAFF
TRBJ2-1 TRBV6-2/TRBV6-3 TRBD2 - TGTGCCAGCAGAAAGGGACTAGCGGAACACAATGAGCAGTTCTTC CASRKGLAEHNEQFF
TRBJ1-3 TRBV30 - - TGTGCCTGGAGCGCCGACATTGGAAACACCATATATTTT CAWSADIGNTIYF
TRBJ2-1 TRBV7-2 - many TGTGCCAGCACCGATTCTATCGGACCTGGGCATCGTGAGCAGTTCTTC CASTDSIGPGHREQFF
TRBJ2-2 TRBV5-4 TRBD2 - TGTGCCAGCAGCTCGGGCGGGGGAGACACCGGGGAGCTGTTTTTT CASSSGGGDTGELFF
TRBJ2-2 TRBV20-1 - - TGCAGTGCCCAGAGTTCGGAGAGGCTGAACACCGGGGAGCTGTTTTTT CSAQSSERLNTGELFF
TRBJ2-7 TRBV28 TRBD1 - TGTGCCAGCAGTTTGGACACAGGGGGTTCCTACGAGCAGTACTTC CASSLDTGGSYEQYF
TRBJ2-1 TRBV7-8 TRBD2 few TGTGCCAGCAGCTTATTAACAGCGGGAGATCCGGGGCAGTTCTTC CASSLLTAGDPGQFF
TRBJ1-2 TRBV7-4 - - TGTGCCAGCAGCCCAAACAGACGGAACTATGGCTACACCTTC CASSPNRRNYGYTF
TRBJ2-3 TRBV24-1 TRBD2 - TGTGCCACCAGGGGGACTGCGGGGGATACAGATACGCAGTATTTT CATRGTAGDTDTQYF
TRBJ1-1 TRBV10-3 - - TGTGCCATCAGCAGACAAGACATGAACACTGAAGCTTTCTTT CAISRQDMNTEAFF
TRBJ1-1 TRBV13 - - TGTGCCAGCAGCTTATCCCGACCAGGGTCCACTGAAGCTTTCTTT CASSLSRPGSTEAFF
TRBJ1-2 TRBV12-3/TRBV12-4 TRBD1 - TGTGCCAGCAGTTTCCCTTGGACAGGGGGGATTAACTATGGCTACACCTTC CASSFPWTGGINYGYTF
TRBJ2-3 TRBV6-2/TRBV6-3 - few TGTGCCAGCAGTTACTCAGGGAGCGCAGATACGCAGTATTTT CASSYSGSADTQYF
TRBJ2-3 TRBV20-1 - - TGCAGTGCCCCCCGGCGGGCAGATACGCAGTATTTT CSAPRRADTQYF
TRBJ2-1 TRBV6-6 TRBD2 - TGTGCCAGCAGTGGGGAAGGGGCGGGAGCTCTTGAGCAGTTCTTC CASSGEGAGALEQFF
TRBJ2-1 TRBV4-3 TRBD2 - TGCGCCAGCAGCCAAGGTCGGACTAGCGGGAGGAACAATGAGCAGTTCTTC CASSQGRTSGRNNEQFF
TRBJ1-2 TRBV19 - - TGTGCCAGTAGTATCAACTATGGCTACACCTTC CASSINYGYTF
TRBJ1-4 TRBV7-9 - - TGTGCCAGCAGTACGAAAAGGGCGGGGTATAAGGATGAAAAACTGTTTTTT CASSTKRAGYKDEKLFF
TRBJ2-1 TRBV20-1 - - TGCAGTGCTAGAGATGCCCTGGGACTTACAACCCTCAATGAGCAGTTCTTC CSARDALGLTTLNEQFF
TRBJ1-2 TRBV6-2/TRBV6-3 - few TGTGCCAGCAGTTTCCCGGAGGAGCTGAACTATGGCTACACCTTC CASSFPEELNYGYTF
TRBJ1-5 TRBV6-2/TRBV6-3 - - TGTGCCAGCAGTTACCCGAGGACTGGGACGTACAATCAGCCCCAGCATTTT CASSYPRTGTYNQPQHF
TRBJ1-6 TRBV30 - few TGTGCCTGGAGTCAGCGGACAGATAATTCACCCCTCCACTTT CAWSQRTDNSPLHF
TRBJ2-5 TRBV5-4 TRBD2 few TGTGCCAGCAGCCGAGCGGGAGACGAGACCCAGTACTTC CASSRAGDETQYF
TRBJ2-1 TRBV7-2 - many TGTGCCAGCAGCTTAGAGGGTAGGGGGTCGTACAATGAGCAGTTCTTC CASSLEGRGSYNEQFF
TRBJ2-7 TRBV7-9 - few TGTGCCAGCAGCTTCGCTTACTCCTACGAGCAGTACTTC CASSFAYSYEQYF
TRBJ1-2 TRBV3-1 - - TGTGCCAGCAGCCAAGATTTCTTCGGGCAGACTAACTATGGCTACACCTTC CASSQDFFGQTNYGYTF
TRBJ2-1 TRBV2 TRBD2 many TGTGCCAGCAGTAGGACTAGCGGGAGTGGCAATGAGCAGTTCTTC CASSRTSGSGNEQFF
TRBJ2-6 TRBV7-2 - - TGTGCCAGCAGCTTAGAGTGGGCTGGGGCCAACGTCCTGACTTTC CASSLEWAGANVLTF
TRBJ2-1 TRBV11-2 - - TGTGCCAGCAGCCTTCAGAAGAACAATGAGCAGTTCTTC CASSLQKNNEQFF
TRBJ1-1 TRBV4-2 - - TGTGCCAGCATCATGAACACTGAAGCTTTCTTT CASIMNTEAFF
TRBJ2-7 TRBV12-3/TRBV12-4 TRBD1 many TGTGCCAGCAGGGGGACAGGGTCCCTTACCTACGAGCAGTACTTC CASRGTGSLTYEQYF
TRBJ1-5 TRBV6-8 - few TGTGCCAGCAGTTACTCGAGGCCATTTAGCAATCAGCCCCAGCATTTT CASSYSRPFSNQPQHF
TRBJ2-5 TRBV7-2 - few TGTGCCAGCAGCTTAGGTCAGGGGACTAAAGAGACCCAGTACTTC CASSLGQGTKETQYF
TRBJ1-1 TRBV5-8 TRBD1 - TGTGCCAGCAGCTTGGCGGCAGGGGGCGTGAACACTGAAGCTTTCTTT CASSLAAGGVNTEAFF
TRBJ2-1 TRBV7-2 TRBD1 few TGTGCCAGCAGCTTAGGAGGTTGGGCAGGGGGCGATGAGCAGTTCTTC CASSLGGWAGGDEQFF